This section outlines one TCR beta chain sequence together with its context. Its specificity is unknown. This sample was taken from a study of T cell responses to AZD1222 COVID-19 vaccine. Study outcomes and limitations: Nearly half of the spike-specific TCRs reportedly recognize variant regions that carry no mutations. The CD4 TCRs associated with vaccination extended across spike and predominated at 160-218 and 743-854. Vaccination with two AZD1222 doses was followed by a rise in Spike-specific TCR breadth and depth.

Here immunoSEQ multiplex PCR was the method, and the copy in TCRdb shows in-frame clones only, minus some. The sample yields about 130,000 clones, more than 75% seen once. The CDR3 consists of 15 residues. CDR1 is LGHDT, CDR2 YNNKEL, per germline (reference sequence). V lost 4 bases to trimming and J lost 0 bases, with 9 bases between them. Here the sequenced sample was peripheral blood, taken on day 0 of AZD1222 vaccination. The receptor was derived from an adult in good health. V gene TRBV3-1 (or the pseudogene TRBV3-2) combines with J gene TRBJ2-2; D gene ambiguous. CDR3 region: CASSLWVTNTGELFF. In DNA, the CDR3 is TGTGCCAGCAGCCTTTGGGTTACGAACACCGGGGAGCTGTTTTTT.